There are a few counts of the clone carrying this T cell receptor beta chain. The antigen is unknown. The entry originates in a study of cytomegalovirus exposure and HLA in healthy donors. Overall study: Among a few hundred genotyped donors, about 80% fell in the Caucasian-associated ancestry cluster.

Germline V lookup: CDR1 GTSNPN, CDR2 SVGIG (reference sequence). The CDR3 consists of 12 residues. With 8 bases removed from V and 0 bases from J, the gap between germline ends came to 8 bases. PCR primers comprised 60 Vbeta and 13 Jbeta primers. Libraries were prepared by immunoSEQ multiplex PCR; TCRdb keeps only in-frame clonotypes and omits some of them. This table holds 200,000 to 250,000 clones, 77% found once. Findings of the study overall: In a later analysis, several top co-occurrence clusters appeared linked to parvovirus B19, influenza, CMV and Epstein-Barr virus.

This TCR derives from a woman in her sixties in good health and CMV-seropositive. The sequenced sample was PBMCs. The chain carries TRBV30 and TRBJ1-5, with D possibly matching TRBD1 (5 bases). CDR3 loop: CAGGDSNQPQHF. The CDR3 region has the DNA TGTGCCGGGGGGGATAGCAATCAGCCCCAGCATTTT.